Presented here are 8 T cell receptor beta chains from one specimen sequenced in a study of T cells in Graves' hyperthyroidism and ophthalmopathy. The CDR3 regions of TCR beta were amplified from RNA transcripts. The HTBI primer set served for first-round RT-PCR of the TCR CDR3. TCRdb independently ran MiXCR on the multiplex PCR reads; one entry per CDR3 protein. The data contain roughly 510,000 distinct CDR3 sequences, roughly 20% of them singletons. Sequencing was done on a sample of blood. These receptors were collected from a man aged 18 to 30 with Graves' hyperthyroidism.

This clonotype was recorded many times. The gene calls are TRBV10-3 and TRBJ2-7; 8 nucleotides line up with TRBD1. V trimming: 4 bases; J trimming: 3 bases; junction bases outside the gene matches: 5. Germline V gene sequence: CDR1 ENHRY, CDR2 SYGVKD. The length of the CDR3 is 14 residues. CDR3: CAISGTGSHYEQYF. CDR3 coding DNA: TGTGCCATCAGTGGGACAGGGAGCCACTACGAGCAGTACTTC.

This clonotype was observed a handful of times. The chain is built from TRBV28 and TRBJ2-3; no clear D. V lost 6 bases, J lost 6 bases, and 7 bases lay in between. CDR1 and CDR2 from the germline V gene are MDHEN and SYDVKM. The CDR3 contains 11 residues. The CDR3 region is CASSFADTQYF. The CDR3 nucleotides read TGTGCCAGCAGCTTTGCGGATACGCAGTATTTT.

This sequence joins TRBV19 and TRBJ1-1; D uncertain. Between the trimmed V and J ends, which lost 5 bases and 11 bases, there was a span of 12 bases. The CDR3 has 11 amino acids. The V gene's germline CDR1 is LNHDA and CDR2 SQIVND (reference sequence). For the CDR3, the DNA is TGTGCCAGTAGTCCGGGTCATGAGGCTTTCTTT. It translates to CASSPGHEAFF.

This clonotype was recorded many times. In DNA form, the CDR3 reads TGTGCCAGCAGCTTAGCAGGGGCCGGAGGAGAGACCCAGTACTTC. Translation: CASSLAGAGGETQYF. V usage is TRBV7-9 and J usage is TRBJ2-5, with D perhaps matching TRBD1 or TRBD2 (5 bases each). V was trimmed by 0 bases and J by 4 bases, leaving 12 bases between them. The CDR3 is made up of 15 amino acids. CDR1 is SEHNR and CDR2 is FQNEAQ in the germline V gene (reference sequence).

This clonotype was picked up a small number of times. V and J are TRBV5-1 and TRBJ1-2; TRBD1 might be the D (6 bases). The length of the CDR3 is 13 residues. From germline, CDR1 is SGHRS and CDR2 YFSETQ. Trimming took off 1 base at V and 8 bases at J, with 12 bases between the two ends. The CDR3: CASSLTRGEGYTF. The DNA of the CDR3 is TGCGCCAGCAGCTTGACTAGGGGGGAAGGCTACACCTTC.

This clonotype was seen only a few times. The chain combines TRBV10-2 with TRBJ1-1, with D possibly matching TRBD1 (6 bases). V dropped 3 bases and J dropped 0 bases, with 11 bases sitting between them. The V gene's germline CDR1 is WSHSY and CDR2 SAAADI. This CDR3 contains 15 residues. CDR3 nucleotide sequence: TGCGCCAGCAGTGACGGTGGGACACTGAACACTGAAGCTTTCTTT. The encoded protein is CASSDGGTLNTEAFF.

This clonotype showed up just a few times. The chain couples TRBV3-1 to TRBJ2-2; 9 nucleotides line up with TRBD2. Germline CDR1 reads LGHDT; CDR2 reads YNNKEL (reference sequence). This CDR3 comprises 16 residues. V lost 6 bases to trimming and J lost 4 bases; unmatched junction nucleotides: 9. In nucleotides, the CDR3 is TGTGCCAGCAGGGGAATAGCGGGGGCCCTCACCGGGGAGCTGTTTTTT. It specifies CASRGIAGALTGELFF.

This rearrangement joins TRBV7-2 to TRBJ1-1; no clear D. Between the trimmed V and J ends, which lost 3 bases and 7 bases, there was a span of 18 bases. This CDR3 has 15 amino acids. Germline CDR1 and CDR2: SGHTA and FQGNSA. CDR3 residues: CASSLSGVGNFEAFF. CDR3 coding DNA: TGTGCCAGCAGCTTGAGTGGGGTAGGGAACTTTGAAGCTTTCTTT.